These 2 T cell receptor beta chains were all obtained from the same sample, sequenced in a study of cytomegalovirus exposure and HLA in healthy donors. PCR primers comprised 60 Vbeta and 13 Jbeta primers. TCRdb keeps only in-frame clones here, not all; method: immunoSEQ multiplex PCR. The table records tens of thousands of clones, over 60% of them present only once. Sequencing was performed on PBMCs. The receptors originated from a male donor in good health and CMV-seronegative.

The chain uses TRBV18 and TRBJ2-2; D ambiguous. The germline gives CDR1 KGHSH, CDR2 LQKENI. V dropped 4 bases and J dropped 5 bases, with 17 bases sitting between them. The CDR3 contains 16 residues. The CDR3: CASSRSPYSPTGELFF. CDR3 bases: TGTGCCAGCTCACGCTCACCCTACTCGCCGACCGGGGAGCTGTTTTTT.

This chain links TRBV6-5 with TRBJ2-7, with 8 bases lining up with TRBD2. The CDR3 is 15 residues long. After removal of 6 bases from V and 3 bases from J, the junction contained 10 bases not matched to a gene. Germline CDR1 and CDR2: MNHEY and SVGAGI. In DNA form, the CDR3 reads TGTGCCAGCAGGAGACCCCGCGCGGGGGGCTACGAGCAGTACTTC. This sequence encodes CASRRPRAGGYEQYF.